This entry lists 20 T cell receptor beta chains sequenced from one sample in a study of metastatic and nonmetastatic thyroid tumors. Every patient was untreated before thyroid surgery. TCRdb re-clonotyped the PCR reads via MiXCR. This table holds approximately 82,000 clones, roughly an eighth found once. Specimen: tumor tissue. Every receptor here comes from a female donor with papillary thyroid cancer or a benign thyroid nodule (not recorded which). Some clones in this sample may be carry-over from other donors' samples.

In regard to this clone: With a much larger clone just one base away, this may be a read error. The CDR3 is CATSDSMDLNTGELFF. The CDR3 DNA follows: TGTGCCACCAGTGATTCCATGGACTTAAACACCGGGGAGCTGTTTTTT. The V call is TRBV24-1, the J call TRBJ2-2; a possible D gene is TRBD2 (5 bases). The CDR3 sequence is 16 residues long. The germline V gene has CDR1 KGHDR and CDR2 SFDVKD. V was shortened by 2 bases and J by 2 bases, with 11 bases between the two germline ends.

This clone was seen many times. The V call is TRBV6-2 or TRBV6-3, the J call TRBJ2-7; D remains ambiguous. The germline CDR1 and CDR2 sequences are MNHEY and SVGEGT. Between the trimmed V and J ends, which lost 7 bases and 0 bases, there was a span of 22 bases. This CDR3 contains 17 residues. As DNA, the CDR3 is TGTGCCAGCACCTCCGAGGTCGCAAACGCCTTCTCCTACGAGCAGTACTTC. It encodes CASTSEVANAFSYEQYF.

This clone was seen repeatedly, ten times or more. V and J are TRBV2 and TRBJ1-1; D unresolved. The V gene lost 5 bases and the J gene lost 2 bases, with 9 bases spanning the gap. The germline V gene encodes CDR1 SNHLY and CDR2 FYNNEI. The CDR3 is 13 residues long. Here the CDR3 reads CASSLTGNTEAFF. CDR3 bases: TGTGCCAGCAGTTTGACGGGCAACACTGAAGCTTTCTTT. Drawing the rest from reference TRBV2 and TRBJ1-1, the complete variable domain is EPEVTQTPSHQVTQMGQEVILRCVPISNHLYFYWYRQILGQKVEFLVSFYNNEISEKSEIFDDQFSVERPDGSNFTLKIRSTKLEDSAMYFCASSLTGNTEAFFGQGTRLTVV.

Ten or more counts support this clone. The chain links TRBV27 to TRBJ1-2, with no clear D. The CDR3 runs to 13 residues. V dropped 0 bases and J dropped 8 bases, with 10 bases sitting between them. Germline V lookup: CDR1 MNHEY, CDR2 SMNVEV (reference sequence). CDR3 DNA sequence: TGTGCCAGCAGTTTATCGAGTGCTCGGGGCTACACCTTC. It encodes CASSLSSARGYTF.

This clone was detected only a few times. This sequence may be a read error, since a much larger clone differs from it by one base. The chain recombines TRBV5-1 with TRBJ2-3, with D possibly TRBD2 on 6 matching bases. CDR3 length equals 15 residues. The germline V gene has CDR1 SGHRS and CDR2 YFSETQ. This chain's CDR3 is CASRTGLSSKDTQYF. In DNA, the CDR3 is TGCGCCAGCCGAACAGGACTATCGAGCAAAGATACGCAGTATTTT. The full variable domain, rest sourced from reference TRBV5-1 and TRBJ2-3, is KAGVTQTPRYLIKTRGQQVTLSCSPISGHRSVSWYQQTPGQGLQFLFEYFSETQRNKGNFPGRFSGRQFSNSRSEMNVSTLELGDSALYLCASRTGLSSKDTQYFGPGTRLTVL.

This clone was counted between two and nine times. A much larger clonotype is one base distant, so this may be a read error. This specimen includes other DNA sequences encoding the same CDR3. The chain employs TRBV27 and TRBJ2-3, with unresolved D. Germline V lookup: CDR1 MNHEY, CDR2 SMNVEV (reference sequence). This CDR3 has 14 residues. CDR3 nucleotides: TGTGCCAGCAGTTCGGTAAGGGTAGGAGATACTCAGTATTTT. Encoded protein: CASSSVRVGDTQYF.

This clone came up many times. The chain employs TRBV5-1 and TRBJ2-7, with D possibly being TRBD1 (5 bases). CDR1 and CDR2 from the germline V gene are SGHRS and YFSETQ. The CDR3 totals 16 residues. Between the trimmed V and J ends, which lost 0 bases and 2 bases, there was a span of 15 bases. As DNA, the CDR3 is TGCGCCAGCAGCTTGGGACAGTTACTTGAACCCTACGAGCAGTACTTC. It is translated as CASSLGQLLEPYEQYF. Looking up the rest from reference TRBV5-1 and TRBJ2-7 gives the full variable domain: KAGVTQTPRYLIKTRGQQVTLSCSPISGHRSVSWYQQTPGQGLQFLFEYFSETQRNKGNFPGRFSGRQFSNSRSEMNVSTLELGDSALYLCASSLGQLLEPYEQYFGPGTRLTVT.

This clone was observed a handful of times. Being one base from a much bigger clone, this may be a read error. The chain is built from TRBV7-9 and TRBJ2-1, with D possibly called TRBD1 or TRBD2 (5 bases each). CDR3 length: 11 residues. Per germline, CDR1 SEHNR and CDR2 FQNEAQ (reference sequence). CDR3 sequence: CASSQAGTQVF. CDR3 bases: TGTGCCAGCAGCCAAGCCGGGACCCAGGTCTTC.

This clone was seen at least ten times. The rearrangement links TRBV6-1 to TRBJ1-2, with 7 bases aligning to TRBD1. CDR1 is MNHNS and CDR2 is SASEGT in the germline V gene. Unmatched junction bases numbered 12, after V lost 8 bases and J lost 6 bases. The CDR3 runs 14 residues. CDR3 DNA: TGTGCCAGCTGCGTACAGGGGCATGGGGATGGCTACACCTTC. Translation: CASCVQGHGDGYTF.

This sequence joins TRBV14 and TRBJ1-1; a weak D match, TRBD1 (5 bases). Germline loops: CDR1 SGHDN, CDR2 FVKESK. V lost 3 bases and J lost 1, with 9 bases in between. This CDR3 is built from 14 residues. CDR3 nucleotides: TGTGCCAGCAGCCATTACGGGGGGAACACTGAAGCTTTCTTT. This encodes CASSHYGGNTEAFF.

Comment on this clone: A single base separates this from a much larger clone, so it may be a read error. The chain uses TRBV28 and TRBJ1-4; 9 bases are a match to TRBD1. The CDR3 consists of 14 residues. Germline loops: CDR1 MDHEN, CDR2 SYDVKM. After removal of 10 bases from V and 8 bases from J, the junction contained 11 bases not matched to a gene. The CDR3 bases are TGTGCCACGAGGATGAGACAGGGGGTCGAAAAACTGTTTTTT. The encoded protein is CATRMRQGVEKLFF.

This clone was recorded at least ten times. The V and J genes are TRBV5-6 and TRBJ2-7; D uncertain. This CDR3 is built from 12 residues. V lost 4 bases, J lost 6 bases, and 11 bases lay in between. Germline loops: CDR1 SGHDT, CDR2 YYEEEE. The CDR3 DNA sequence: TGTGCCAGCAGCAGAAACCAAGGCGAGCAGTACTTC. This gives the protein CASSRNQGEQYF.

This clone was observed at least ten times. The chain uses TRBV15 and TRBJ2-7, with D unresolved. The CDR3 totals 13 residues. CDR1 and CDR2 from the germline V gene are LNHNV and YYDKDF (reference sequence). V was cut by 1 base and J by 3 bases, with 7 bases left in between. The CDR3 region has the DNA TGTGCCACCAGCAGAGCCCTGTACTACGAGCAGTACTTC. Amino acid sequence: CATSRALYYEQYF.

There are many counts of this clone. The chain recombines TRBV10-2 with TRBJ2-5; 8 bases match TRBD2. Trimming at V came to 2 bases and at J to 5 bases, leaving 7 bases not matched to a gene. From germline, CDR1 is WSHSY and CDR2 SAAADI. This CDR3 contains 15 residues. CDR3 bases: TGCGCCAGCAGTGAGAGAGCGGGAGTTCTTGAGACCCAGTACTTC. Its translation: CASSERAGVLETQYF.

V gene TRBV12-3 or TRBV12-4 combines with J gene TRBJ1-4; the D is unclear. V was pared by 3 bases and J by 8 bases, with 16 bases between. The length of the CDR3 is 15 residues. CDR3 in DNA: TGTGCCAGCAGTTTCCTTGTGGGGAGTGGAGAAAAACTGTTTTTT. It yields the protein CASSFLVGSGEKLFF.

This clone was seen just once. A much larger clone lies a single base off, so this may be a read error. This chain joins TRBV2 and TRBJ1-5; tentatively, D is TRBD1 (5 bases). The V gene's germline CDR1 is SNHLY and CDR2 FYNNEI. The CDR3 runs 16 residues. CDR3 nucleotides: TGTGTCAGCAGTGAAGCAGCGGGGGTCCTTTTTCAGCCCCAGCATTTT. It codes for CVSSEAAGVLFQPQHF.

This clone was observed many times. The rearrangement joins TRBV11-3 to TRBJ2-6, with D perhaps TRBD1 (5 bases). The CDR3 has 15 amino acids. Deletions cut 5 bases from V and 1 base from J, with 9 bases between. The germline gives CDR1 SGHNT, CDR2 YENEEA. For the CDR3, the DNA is TGTGCCAGCAGCCCCCGACAGTCTGGGGCCAACGTCCTGACTTTC. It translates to CASSPRQSGANVLTF.

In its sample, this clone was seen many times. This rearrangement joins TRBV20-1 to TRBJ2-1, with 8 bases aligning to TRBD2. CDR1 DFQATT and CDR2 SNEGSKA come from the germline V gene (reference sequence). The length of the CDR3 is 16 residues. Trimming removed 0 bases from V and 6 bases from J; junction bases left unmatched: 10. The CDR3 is CSAREARTSRPNEQFF. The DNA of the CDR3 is TGCAGTGCTAGAGAGGCGCGGACTAGCAGGCCCAATGAGCAGTTCTTC.

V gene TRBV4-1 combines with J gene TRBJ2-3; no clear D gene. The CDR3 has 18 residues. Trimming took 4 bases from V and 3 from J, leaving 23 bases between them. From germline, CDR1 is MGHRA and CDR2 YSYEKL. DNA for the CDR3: TGCGCCAGCAGCCGTCACAATACTGCCGATTCGTGGACAGATACGCAGTATTTT. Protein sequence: CASSRHNTADSWTDTQYF.

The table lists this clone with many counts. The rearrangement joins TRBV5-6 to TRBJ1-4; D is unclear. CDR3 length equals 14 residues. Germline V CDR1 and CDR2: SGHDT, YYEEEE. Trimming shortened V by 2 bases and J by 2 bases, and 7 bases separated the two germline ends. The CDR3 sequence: CASSFGSTNEKLFF. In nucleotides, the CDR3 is TGTGCCAGCAGCTTCGGGAGTACTAATGAAAAACTGTTTTTT.